This entry lists 10 T cell receptor beta chains sequenced from one sample in a study of regulatory T cells in long-lasting Graves disease (TCRdb year 2021). The library came from multiplex PCR. Sequencing instrument: Illumina HiSeq 4000. CDR3 regions were amplified by Arm-PCR with iRepertoire HTBI primers to construct TCR beta libraries. TCRdb reran the public reads through fastp at Q25 and MiXCR, keeping productive beta chains. Every entry covers one CDR3 protein and lists the most common genes and DNA from its rows. The sample table records approximately 400,000 distinct CDR3 sequences; roughly a quarter of these occur just once. The ten largest account for approximately 25% of the sample. Per the publication, the time point label means: persistent/refractory GD, antithyroid drugs over 5 years with positive TRAb. RNA was extracted from PBMCs in TRIzol for both TCR sequencing and RNA sequencing. The specimen was peripheral blood mononuclear cells (PBMCs), collected when the disease was refractory, from a patient treated with antithyroid drugs. These TCRs come from a female donor with Graves disease.

A few counts support this clonotype. The genes are TRBV12-5 and TRBJ1-1, with TRBD1 as a possible D gene (5 bases). The CDR3 consists of 14 residues. Trimming pared 5 bases from V and 1 base from J, leaving 11 bases between. The germline V gene has CDR1 LGHNT and CDR2 FRNRAP. Here the CDR3 DNA reads TGTGCTAGTGGTATTGGACACTCGAACACTGAAGCTTTCTTT. Protein sequence: CASGIGHSNTEAFF.

CDR3 in DNA: TGTGCCAGCAACTCACAGGGGGCGAAGCTGAATGAAAAACTGTTTTTT. Amino acid sequence: CASNSQGAKLNEKLFF. The chain combines TRBV7-9 with TRBJ1-4, with TRBD1 matching 9 bases. This CDR3 contains 16 residues. Germline CDR1 reads SEHNR; CDR2 reads FQNEAQ (reference sequence). The trim removed 7 bases at V and 5 bases at J, leaving 11 bases unmatched.

The sample holds many counts of this clonotype. This chain links TRBV7-2 with TRBJ1-2; 9 nucleotides agree with TRBD1. Germline V gene data show CDR1 as SGHTA and CDR2 as FQGNSA. The junction had 12 bases not matched to a gene; V was cut back by 5 bases and J by 8 bases. The CDR3 covers 15 residues. CDR3 residues: CASSTQQGAVFGYTF. CDR3 bases: TGTGCCAGCAGCACCCAACAGGGGGCAGTTTTCGGCTACACCTTC. The entire variable domain, with the rest obtained from reference TRBV7-2 and TRBJ1-2, is as follows: GAGVSQSPSNKVTEKGKDVELRCDPISGHTALYWYRQSLGQGLEFLIYFQGNSAPDKSGLPSDRFSAERTGGSVSTLTIQRTQQEDSAVYLCASSTQQGAVFGYTFGSGTRLTVV.

The V gene is TRBV6-5, the J gene TRBJ1-5, with no clear D. The CDR3 contains 15 residues. Germline CDR1 reads MNHEY; CDR2 reads SVGAGI. V gave up 0 bases and J gave up 0 bases, with 6 bases separating them. In DNA, the CDR3 is TGTGCCAGCAGTTACTCTTCCAGTAGCAATCAGCCCCAGCATTTT. It yields the protein CASSYSSSSNQPQHF.

The rearrangement joins TRBV4-2 to TRBJ2-7; D is possibly TRBD2 (5 bases). The germline gives CDR1 LGHNA, CDR2 YNFKEQ. Between the trimmed V and J ends, which lost 1 base and 0 bases, there was a span of 13 bases. CDR3 length: 16 amino acids. The CDR3 DNA sequence: TGTGCCAGCAGCCAAGCGCGGGCCGTAAGCTCCTACGAGCAGTACTTC. Amino acids: CASSQARAVSSYEQYF.

The J gene is TRBJ1-2, the V gene TRBV27; 9 bases align to TRBD1. This CDR3 has 13 amino acids. V shed 6 bases, J shed 2 bases, and the junction held 1 base outside the gene matches. Looked up from germline, CDR1 is MNHEY and CDR2 is SMNVEV (reference sequence). CDR3 coding DNA: TGTGCCAGCAGCACAGGGGGCAACTATGGCTACACCTTC. Translating it yields CASSTGGNYGYTF.

The genes are TRBV25-1 and TRBJ2-7, with D perhaps matching TRBD2 (5 bases). This CDR3 is built from 15 residues. The V gene's germline CDR1 is MGHDK and CDR2 SYGVNS. V was pared by 5 bases and J by 2 bases, with 16 bases between. DNA for the CDR3: TGTGCCAGCAGTCCCTTCGGACTGCCTGCCTACGAGCAGTACTTC. It yields the protein CASSPFGLPAYEQYF.

This chain uses TRBV5-6 with TRBJ2-7; D not certain. Germline V gene data show CDR1 as SGHDT and CDR2 as YYEEEE. The CDR3 loop spans 12 amino acids. The V end was cut by 4 bases, the J end by 6 bases, with 11 bases between. In nucleotides, the CDR3 is TGTGCCAGCAGCCTTCTTTCGTCCGAGCAGTACTTC. It codes for CASSLLSSEQYF.

This clonotype was detected only once. Given a far larger clone just one base away, this is likely a sequencing read error. The chain uses TRBV28 and TRBJ1-1; 10 nucleotides match TRBD1. J gave up 4 bases and V 5 bases, and 7 bases lay outside the gene matches. Germline V CDR1 and CDR2: MDHEN, SYDVKM. The CDR3 loop spans 15 amino acids. The CDR3 loop is CASSPTGGACTEAFF. The CDR3 nucleotides are TGTGCCAGCAGTCCGACAGGGGGCGCGTGCACTGAAGCTTTCTTT.

This clonotype came up many times. This chain joins TRBV7-2 and TRBJ2-5; 12 bases map to TRBD2. J lost 7 bases, V lost 11 bases, and 11 bases had no gene match. The CDR3 length is 14 residues. Germline loops: CDR1 SGHTA, CDR2 FQGNSA. The CDR3 DNA follows: TGTGCCGCAAGGAGACTAGCGGGAGTGGGGACCCAGTACTTC. Translated: CAARRLAGVGTQYF.